The 19 T cell receptor beta chains given below trace back to one sample, sequenced in a study of cytomegalovirus exposure and HLA in healthy donors. The PCR made use of 60 Vbeta and 13 Jbeta primers. Sequencing used immunoSEQ multiplex PCR; TCRdb keeps in-frame clones, though not all of them. The data contain over 70,000 clones, around two thirds of them singletons. Sample: PBMCs. These TCRs come from a woman aged 50 to 65 in good health and CMV-seropositive.

V gene TRBV27 combines with J gene TRBJ2-1; no clear D gene. The V and J ends lost 3 bases and 9 bases respectively, with 15 bases between them. The CDR3 totals 14 residues. The germline V gene encodes CDR1 MNHEY and CDR2 SMNVEV (reference sequence). The CDR3 is CASSLGYGPSEQFF. CDR3 DNA sequence: TGTGCCAGCAGTTTGGGCTACGGCCCCAGTGAGCAGTTCTTC.

V gene TRBV5-1 combines with J gene TRBJ2-3, with 14 bases that match TRBD2. Trimming took 4 bases from V and 6 from J; bases not matched to a gene: 7. The CDR3 is 16 residues long. Germline CDR1 is SGHRS and CDR2 is YFSETQ. The CDR3 DNA reads as TGCGCCAGCAGCGTGGGACTAGCGGGGGCCGGGGATACGCAGTATTTT. This sequence encodes CASSVGLAGAGDTQYF.

The chain recombines TRBV5-4 with TRBJ1-6, with a weak D call TRBD1 (5 bases). This CDR3 has 16 amino acids. Looked up from germline, CDR1 is SGHNT and CDR2 is YYREEE (reference sequence). V dropped 0 bases and J dropped 0 bases, with 7 bases sitting between them. CDR3 region: CASSLAGVSYNSPLHF. For the CDR3, the DNA is TGTGCCAGCAGCTTGGCGGGGGTCTCCTATAATTCACCCCTCCACTTT.

CDR3 bases: TGTGCCAGCCCCTATGCGGCCGATCCCTGCGAGCAGTACTTC. Its translation is CASPYAADPCEQYF. The chain joins TRBV5-6 to TRBJ2-7; no clear D. Trimming cost V 7 bases and J 6 bases, with 20 bases left between them. Germline V gives CDR1 SGHDT, CDR2 YYEEEE. The CDR3 consists of 14 residues.

The table lists this clone with a count of one. The rearrangement uses TRBV29-1 and TRBJ2-3; D is perhaps TRBD1 (5 bases). This CDR3 contains 13 residues. Germline values: CDR1 SQVTM, CDR2 ANQGSEA. In DNA form, the CDR3 reads TGCAGTGGGCGACAGACTAGCACAGATACGCAGTATTTT. This translates into CSGRQTSTDTQYF.

The V gene is TRBV18, the J gene TRBJ2-7; 7 nucleotides agree with TRBD1. Germline lookup yields CDR1 KGHSH and CDR2 LQKENI. Trimming took 4 bases from V and 2 from J; bases not matched to a gene: 5. The CDR3 is 14 amino acids. The CDR3 region is CASSQSTGPYEQYF. CDR3 nucleotide sequence: TGTGCCAGCTCACAGTCGACAGGGCCCTACGAGCAGTACTTC.

The V gene is TRBV4-1, the J gene TRBJ1-1, with no clear D. The CDR3 spans 16 residues. Per the germline V gene, CDR1 is MGHRA and CDR2 is YSYEKL. Trimming cost V 0 bases and J 3 bases, with 14 bases left between them. The CDR3 here is CASSQESARVDTEAFF. The CDR3 bases are TGCGCCAGCAGCCAAGAGTCAGCGAGGGTTGACACTGAAGCTTTCTTT.

The chain combines TRBV28 with TRBJ1-5; D unclear. Trimming took 3 bases from V and 4 from J, leaving 4 bases between them. The V gene's germline CDR1 is MDHEN and CDR2 SYDVKM. The CDR3 loop spans 12 amino acids. DNA for the CDR3: TGTGCCAGCAGTTTCCCTAATCAGCCCCAGCATTTT. Its protein product is CASSFPNQPQHF.

The V call is TRBV6-5, the J call TRBJ1-3; the D gene is possibly TRBD1 (6 bases). There are 15 residues in the CDR3. V lost 5 bases to trimming and J lost 0 bases, with 11 bases between them. The germline V gene has CDR1 MNHEY and CDR2 SVGAGI. The CDR3 sequence is CASSPTGSSGNTIYF. CDR3 DNA sequence: TGTGCCAGCAGTCCCACAGGGAGCTCTGGAAACACCATATATTTT.

V gene TRBV4-3 combines with J gene TRBJ2-2; D is possibly TRBD1 (5 bases). The V end was cut by 0 bases, the J end by 0 bases, with 11 bases between. Germline CDR1 is LGHNA and CDR2 is YSLEER. The CDR3 is 17 amino acids. The CDR3: CASSQDFARANTGELFF. CDR3 sequence (DNA): TGCGCCAGCAGCCAAGATTTTGCCAGGGCGAACACCGGGGAGCTGTTTTTT.

V is TRBV19 and J is TRBJ2-5; TRBD1 agrees at 8 bases. The V gene's germline CDR1 is LNHDA and CDR2 SQIVND (reference sequence). The V gene end was trimmed by 3 bases and the J gene end by 5 bases; junction bases not matched to a gene: 11. This CDR3 spans 16 amino acids. The CDR3: CASSIRDRQGRETQYF. CDR3 nucleotide sequence: TGTGCCAGTAGTATCCGAGACCGACAGGGGCGGGAGACCCAGTACTTC.

The chain employs TRBV5-1 and TRBJ2-2; 10 nucleotides agree with TRBD1. J lost 6 bases, V lost 2 bases, and 7 bases had no gene match. The CDR3 is made up of 16 amino acids. Germline values: CDR1 SGHRS, CDR2 YFSETQ. The CDR3 region is CASSFVTGGSAGELFF. The CDR3 nucleotides read TGCGCCAGCAGCTTCGTGACAGGGGGCAGCGCCGGGGAGCTGTTTTTT.

Only a few counts were recorded for this clone. The chain joins TRBV5-4 to TRBJ2-7; 11 bases map to TRBD2. The CDR3 runs 15 residues. V gave up 4 bases and J gave up 3 bases; unmatched junction bases: 6. Germline CDR1 reads SGHNT; CDR2 reads YYREEE (reference sequence). The CDR3, as DNA: TGTGCCAGCAGCGCAACAACTAGCGGGAGCTACGAGCAGTACTTC. As protein: CASSATTSGSYEQYF. Filled out from reference TRBV5-4 and TRBJ2-7, the complete variable domain reads ETGVTQSPTHLIKTRGQQVTLRCSSQSGHNTVSWYQQALGQGPQFIFQYYREEENGRGNFPPRFSGLQFPNYSSELNVNALELDDSALYLCASSATTSGSYEQYFGPGTRLTVT.

This chain joins TRBV5-6 and TRBJ2-7; D might be TRBD2 (6 bases). The CDR3 runs 15 residues. V was pared by 1 base and J by 4 bases, with 15 bases between. CDR1 is SGHDT, CDR2 YYEEEE, per germline. CDR3 nucleotides: TGTGCCAGCAGCTTGCGACCCACGGCGGGGTACGAGCAGTACTTC. Encoded protein: CASSLRPTAGYEQYF.

The chain recombines TRBV7-2 with TRBJ2-7, with D perhaps matching TRBD1 (6 bases). V lost 3 bases and J 2 bases, leaving 14 bases between the germline ends. The CDR3 runs to 15 residues. CDR1 SGHTA and CDR2 FQGNSA come from the germline V gene. CDR3 sequence reads: CASSFPGHLPYEQYF. The CDR3 DNA reads TGTGCCAGCAGCTTTCCGGGACACCTCCCCTACGAGCAGTACTTC.

The J gene is TRBJ2-1, the V gene TRBV30; TRBD2 aligns across 11 bases. CDR3 length: 16 residues. CDR1 GTSNPN and CDR2 SVGIG come from the germline V gene (reference sequence). V shed 3 bases and J 4 bases; nucleotides not matched to a gene: 8. CDR3 DNA: TGTGCCTGGAGCGGCCTGGGACTAGCGGAATACAATGAGCAGTTCTTC. It codes for CAWSGLGLAEYNEQFF.

The V gene is TRBV18, the J gene TRBJ1-1; possibly TRBD1 for D (6 bases). The V end was cut by 2 bases, the J end by 0 bases, with 13 bases between. Germline V CDR1 and CDR2: KGHSH, LQKENI. The CDR3 is 16 amino acids. This chain's CDR3 is CASSPGTLKMNTEAFF. The CDR3 nucleotides are TGTGCCAGCTCACCAGGGACACTTAAGATGAACACTGAAGCTTTCTTT.

V and J are TRBV6-5 and TRBJ1-2, with no clear D. CDR3 size: 16 residues. V was shortened by 0 bases and J by 3 bases, with 14 bases between the two germline ends. The germline V gene encodes CDR1 MNHEY and CDR2 SVGAGI. CDR3 in amino acids: CASSYSRTPPYYGYTF. The CDR3 region has the DNA TGTGCCAGCAGTTACTCCCGGACTCCGCCCTACTATGGCTACACCTTC.

The chain is built from TRBV2 and TRBJ1-1; D gene ambiguous. The germline V gene has CDR1 SNHLY and CDR2 FYNNEI. This CDR3 is built from 10 residues. V lost 8 bases and J 4 bases, leaving 5 bases between the germline ends. CDR3 protein: CASGGTEAFF. CDR3 DNA: TGTGCCAGCGGAGGCACTGAAGCTTTCTTT.